The clone carrying this T cell receptor beta chain was seen more than once but under ten times. These data originate in a study of T cells in narcolepsy. This table comes from immunoSEQ multiplex PCR, and its TCRdb copy is limited to in-frame clones, with some not included. The sample includes approximately 30,000 clones, 65% to 90% of them seen just once. V was trimmed by 7 bases and J by 0 bases, leaving 7 bases between them. The CDR3 loop spans 14 amino acids. Germline V CDR1 and CDR2: KGHSH, LQKENI. Input material: CD45RA- memory CD4+ T cells from PBMCs. The chain couples TRBV18 to TRBJ2-6, with unresolved D. This TCR came from a human donor with narcolepsy. The CDR3, as DNA: TGTGCCAGCTTCGCGGCCTCTGGGGCCAACGTCCTGACTTTC. As protein: CASFAASGANVLTF.